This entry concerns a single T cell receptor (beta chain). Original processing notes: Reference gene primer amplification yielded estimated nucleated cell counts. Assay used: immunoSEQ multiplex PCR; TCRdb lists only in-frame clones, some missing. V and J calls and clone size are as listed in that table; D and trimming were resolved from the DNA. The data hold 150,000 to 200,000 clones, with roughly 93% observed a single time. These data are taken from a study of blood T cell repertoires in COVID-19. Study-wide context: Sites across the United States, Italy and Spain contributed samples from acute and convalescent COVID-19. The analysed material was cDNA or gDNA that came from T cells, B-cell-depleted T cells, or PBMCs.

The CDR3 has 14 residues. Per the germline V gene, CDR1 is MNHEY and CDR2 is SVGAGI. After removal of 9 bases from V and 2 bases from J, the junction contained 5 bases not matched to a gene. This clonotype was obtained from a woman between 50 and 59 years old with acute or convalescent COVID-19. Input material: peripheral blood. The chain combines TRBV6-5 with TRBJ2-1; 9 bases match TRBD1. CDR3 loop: CASTGQGPYNEQFF. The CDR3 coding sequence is TGTGCCAGTACGGGACAGGGACCCTACAATGAGCAGTTCTTC.